A single sample is the source of the 2 T cell receptor beta chains below, sequenced in a study of T-cell reconstitution after alpha-beta-depleted transplantation in children. Molecular barcoding with unique molecular identifiers was used for the TCRbeta library. Each CDR3 protein gets one entry after TCRdb re-called the PCR reads with MiXCR. The sample records 70,000 or so distinct CDR3 sequences, 9.5% to 13% being singletons. Sequenced here: PBMCs, sampled before TCRalphabeta/CD19-depleted stem cell transplant. The receptor source for this set is a boy between 10 and 17 years old with acute myeloid leukemia, due to receive a stem cell transplant.

The chain links TRBV7-8 to TRBJ2-7; the D gene could be TRBD1 or TRBD2 (6 bases each). The germline V gene encodes CDR1 SGHVS and CDR2 FQNEAQ. Trimming stripped 1 base from V and 6 bases from J, with 13 bases between. CDR3 size: 14 residues. The CDR3 reads CASSLGPGAGEQYV. CDR3 in DNA: TGTGCCAGCAGCTTAGGGCCGGGGGCGGGCGAGCAGTACGTC.

This clonotype was detected many times. The rearrangement uses TRBV7-2 and TRBJ2-3, with D tentatively TRBD2 (6 bases). Germline V gene data show CDR1 as SGHTA and CDR2 as FQGNSA. V was shortened by 3 bases and J by 5 bases, with 12 bases between the two germline ends. The CDR3 is 14 residues long. The CDR3 sequence: CASSFVGAGDTQYF. The CDR3 nucleotides read TGTGCCAGCAGCTTCGTGGGAGCGGGAGATACGCAGTATTTT.